This T cell receptor (beta chain) originates from a study of blood T cell repertoires in COVID-19. The wider study: Material from acute and convalescent COVID-19 was sourced from the United States, Italy and Spain.

The table came from immunoSEQ multiplex PCR; TCRdb's copy has only in-frame clones and leaves some out. The profile shows approximately 190,000 clones, approximately 79% of them singletons. J lost 4 bases, V lost 3 bases, and 6 bases had no gene match. CDR3 length: 15 amino acids. The germline V gene encodes CDR1 MNHNS and CDR2 SASEGT. The source is a man aged 25 to 40 with active or convalescent COVID-19. This rearrangement joins TRBV6-1 to TRBJ2-1, with 7 bases aligning to TRBD2. The sequenced material came from peripheral blood. The CDR3 region is CASSDETSRYNEQFF. The CDR3 DNA reads TGTGCCAGCAGTGACGAGACTAGCAGGTACAATGAGCAGTTCTTC.